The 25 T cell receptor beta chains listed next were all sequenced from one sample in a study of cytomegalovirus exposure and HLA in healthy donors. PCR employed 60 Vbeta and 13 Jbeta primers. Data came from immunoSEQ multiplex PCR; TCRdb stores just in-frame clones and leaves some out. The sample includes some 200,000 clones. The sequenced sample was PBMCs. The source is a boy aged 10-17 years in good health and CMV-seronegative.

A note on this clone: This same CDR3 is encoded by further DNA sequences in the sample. The CDR3 coding sequence is TGTGCCAGTAGGGGAGACACTGAAGCTTTCTTT. Encoded protein: CASRGDTEAFF. The chain employs TRBV19 and TRBJ1-1; D gene ambiguous. V lost 6 bases, J lost 3 bases, and 5 bases lay in between. The CDR3 consists of 11 residues. CDR1 is LNHDA and CDR2 is SQIVND in the germline V gene (reference sequence). Together with reference TRBV19 and TRBJ1-1, the CDR3 gives the full variable domain: DGGITQSPKYLFRKEGQNVTLSCEQNLNHDAMYWYRQDPGQGLRLIYYSQIVNDFQKGDIAEGYSVSREKKESFPLTVTSAQKNPTAFYLCASRGDTEAFFGQGTRLTVV.

The CDR3 bases are TGTGCCAGCAGCGGACCGGGAGTAGGGTATGGCTACACCTTC. It specifies CASSGPGVGYGYTF. The chain uses TRBV9 and TRBJ1-2; no clear D. The CDR3 spans 14 residues. Trimming stripped 3 bases from V and 5 bases from J, with 14 bases between. CDR1 is SGDLS, CDR2 YYNGEE, per germline.

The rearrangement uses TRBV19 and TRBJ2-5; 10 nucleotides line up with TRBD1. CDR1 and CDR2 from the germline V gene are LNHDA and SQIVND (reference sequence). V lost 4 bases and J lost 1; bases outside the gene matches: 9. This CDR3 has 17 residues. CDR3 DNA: TGTGCCAGTAGTACGGGACAGGGGATATTGGGCCAAGAGACCCAGTACTTC. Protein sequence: CASSTGQGILGQETQYF.

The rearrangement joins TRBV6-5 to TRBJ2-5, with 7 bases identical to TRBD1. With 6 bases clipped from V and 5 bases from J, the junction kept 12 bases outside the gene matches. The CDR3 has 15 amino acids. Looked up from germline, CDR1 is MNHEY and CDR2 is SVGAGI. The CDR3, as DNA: TGTGCCAGCAGCTCGGGGCAGGGGGATTTCGAGACCCAGTACTTC. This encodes CASSSGQGDFETQYF.

Here the CDR3 reads CASSFADNSAFF. The CDR3 DNA reads TGTGCCAGCAGCTTTGCGGACAATTCGGCTTTCTTT. The rearrangement joins TRBV7-9 to TRBJ1-1; D is perhaps TRBD1 (5 bases). Deletions cut 3 bases from V and 11 bases from J, with 13 bases between. The CDR3 covers 12 residues. Germline CDR1 SEHNR, CDR2 FQNEAQ (reference sequence).

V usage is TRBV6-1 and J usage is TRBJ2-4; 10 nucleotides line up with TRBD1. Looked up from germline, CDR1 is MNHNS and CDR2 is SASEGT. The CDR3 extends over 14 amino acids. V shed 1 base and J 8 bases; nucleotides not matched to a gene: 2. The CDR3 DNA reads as TGTGCCAGCAGTGAAGGACAGGGGGCTGACATTCAGTACTTC. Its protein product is CASSEGQGADIQYF.

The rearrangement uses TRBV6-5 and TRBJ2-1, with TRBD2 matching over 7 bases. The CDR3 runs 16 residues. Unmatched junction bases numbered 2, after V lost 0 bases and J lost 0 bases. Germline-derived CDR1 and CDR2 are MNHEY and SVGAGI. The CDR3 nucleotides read TGTGCCAGCAGTTACTCGTCGGGGGGCTCCTACAATGAGCAGTTCTTC. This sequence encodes CASSYSSGGSYNEQFF.

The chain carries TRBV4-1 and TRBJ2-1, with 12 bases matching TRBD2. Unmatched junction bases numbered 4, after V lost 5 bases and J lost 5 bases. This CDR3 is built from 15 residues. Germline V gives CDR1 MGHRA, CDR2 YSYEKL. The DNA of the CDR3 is TGCGCCAGCAGCAGGACTAGCGGGGTAAACAATGAGCAGTTCTTC. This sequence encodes CASSRTSGVNNEQFF.

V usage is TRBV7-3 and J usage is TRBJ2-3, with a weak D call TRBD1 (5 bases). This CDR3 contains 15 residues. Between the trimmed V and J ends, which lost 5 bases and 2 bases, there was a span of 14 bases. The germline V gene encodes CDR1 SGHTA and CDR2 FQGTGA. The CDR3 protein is CASSPQLGHTDTQYF. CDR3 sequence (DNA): TGTGCCAGCAGCCCCCAGCTTGGACACACAGATACGCAGTATTTT.

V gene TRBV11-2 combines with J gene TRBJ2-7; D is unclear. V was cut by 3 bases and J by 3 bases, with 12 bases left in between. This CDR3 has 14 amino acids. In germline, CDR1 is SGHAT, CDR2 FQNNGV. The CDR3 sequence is CASSLVGGDYEQYF. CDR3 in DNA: TGTGCCAGCAGCTTGGTCGGCGGAGACTACGAGCAGTACTTC.

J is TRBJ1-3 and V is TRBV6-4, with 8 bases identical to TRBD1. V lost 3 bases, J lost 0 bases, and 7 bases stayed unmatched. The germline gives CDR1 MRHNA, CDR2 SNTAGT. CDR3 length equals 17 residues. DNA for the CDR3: TGTGCCAGCAGTGATCCCGTGGACAGGGACTCTGGAAACACCATATATTTT. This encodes CASSDPVDRDSGNTIYF.

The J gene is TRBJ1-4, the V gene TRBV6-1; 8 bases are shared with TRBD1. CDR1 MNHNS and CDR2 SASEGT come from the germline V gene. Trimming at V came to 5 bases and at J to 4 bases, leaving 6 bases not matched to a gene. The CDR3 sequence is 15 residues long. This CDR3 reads CASSSAGGFNEKLFF. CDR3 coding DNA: TGTGCCAGCAGTTCCGCAGGGGGCTTTAATGAAAAACTGTTTTTT.

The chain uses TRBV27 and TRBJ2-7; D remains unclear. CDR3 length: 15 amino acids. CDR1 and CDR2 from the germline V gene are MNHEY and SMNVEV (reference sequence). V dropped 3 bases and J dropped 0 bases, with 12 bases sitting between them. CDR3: CASSLSGISSYEQYF. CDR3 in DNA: TGTGCCAGCAGTTTGTCGGGTATAAGCTCCTACGAGCAGTACTTC.

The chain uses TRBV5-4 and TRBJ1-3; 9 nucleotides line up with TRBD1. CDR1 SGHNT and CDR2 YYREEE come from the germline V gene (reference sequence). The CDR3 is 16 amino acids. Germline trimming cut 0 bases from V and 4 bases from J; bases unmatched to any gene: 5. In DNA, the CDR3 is TGTGCCAGCAGCTTGGTAGGGACAGGGCACGGAAACACCATATATTTT. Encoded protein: CASSLVGTGHGNTIYF.

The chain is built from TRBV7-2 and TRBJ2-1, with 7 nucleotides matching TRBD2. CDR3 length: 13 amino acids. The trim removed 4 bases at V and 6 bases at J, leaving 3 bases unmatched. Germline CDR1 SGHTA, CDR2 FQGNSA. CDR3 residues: CASSWDYFNEQFF. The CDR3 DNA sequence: TGTGCCAGCAGCTGGGACTATTTCAATGAGCAGTTCTTC.

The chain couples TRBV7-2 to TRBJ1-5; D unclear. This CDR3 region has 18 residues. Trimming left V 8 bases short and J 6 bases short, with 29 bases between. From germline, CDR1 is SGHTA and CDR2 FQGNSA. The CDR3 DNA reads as TGTGCCAGCTCCTCCACGCGGAGAAGGGCGAGGGAAGGTCAGCCCCAGCATTTT. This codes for CASSSTRRRAREGQPQHF.

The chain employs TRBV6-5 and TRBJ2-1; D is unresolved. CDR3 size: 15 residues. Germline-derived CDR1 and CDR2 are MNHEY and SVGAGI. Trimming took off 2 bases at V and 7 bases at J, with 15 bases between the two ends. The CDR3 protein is CASSYVLSLPNEQFF. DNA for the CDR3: TGTGCCAGCAGTTACGTTCTCTCCCTTCCGAATGAGCAGTTCTTC.

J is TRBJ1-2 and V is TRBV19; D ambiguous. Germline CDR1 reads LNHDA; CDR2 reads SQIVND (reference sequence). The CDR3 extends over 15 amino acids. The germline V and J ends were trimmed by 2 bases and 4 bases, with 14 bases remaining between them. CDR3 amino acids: CASSIPSGSGYGYTF. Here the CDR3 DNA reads TGTGCCAGTAGTATACCCTCCGGCAGCGGCTATGGCTACACCTTC.

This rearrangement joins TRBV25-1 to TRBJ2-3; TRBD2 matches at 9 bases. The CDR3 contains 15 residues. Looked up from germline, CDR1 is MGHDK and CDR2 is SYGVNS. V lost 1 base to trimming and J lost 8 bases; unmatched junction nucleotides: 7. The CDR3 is CASSEFGGGGFTQYF. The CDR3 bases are TGTGCCAGCAGTGAATTTGGCGGGGGGGGTTTTACGCAGTATTTT.

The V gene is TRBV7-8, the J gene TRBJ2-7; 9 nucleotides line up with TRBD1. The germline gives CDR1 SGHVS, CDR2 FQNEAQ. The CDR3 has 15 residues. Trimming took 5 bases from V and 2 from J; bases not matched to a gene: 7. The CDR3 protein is CASSPVRDRAYEQYF. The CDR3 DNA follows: TGTGCCAGCAGCCCAGTCCGGGACAGGGCCTACGAGCAGTACTTC.

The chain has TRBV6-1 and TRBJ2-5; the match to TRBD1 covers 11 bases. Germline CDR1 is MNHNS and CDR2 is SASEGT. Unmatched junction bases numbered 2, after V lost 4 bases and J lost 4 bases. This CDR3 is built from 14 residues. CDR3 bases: TGTGCCAGCAGTGGGGGGACAGGGGGAGAGACCCAGTACTTC. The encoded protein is CASSGGTGGETQYF.

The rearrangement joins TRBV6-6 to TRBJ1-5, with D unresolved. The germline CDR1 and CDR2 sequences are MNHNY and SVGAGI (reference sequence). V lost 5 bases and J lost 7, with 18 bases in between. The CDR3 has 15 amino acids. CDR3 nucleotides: TGTGCCAGCAGTCGCCTGGCGGGCGTTGGGCAGCCCCAGCATTTT. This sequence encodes CASSRLAGVGQPQHF.

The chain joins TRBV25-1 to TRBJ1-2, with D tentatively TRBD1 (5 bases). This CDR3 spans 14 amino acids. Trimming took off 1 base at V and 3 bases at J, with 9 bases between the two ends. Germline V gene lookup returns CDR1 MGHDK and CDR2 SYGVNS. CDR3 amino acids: CASSESGRDYGYTF. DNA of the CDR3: TGTGCCAGCAGTGAATCGGGCAGGGACTATGGCTACACCTTC.

In nucleotides, the CDR3 is TGTGCCAGCTCACCATGGGACAGGGTGGGTGAAAAACTGTTTTTT. Translated: CASSPWDRVGEKLFF. The rearrangement uses TRBV18 and TRBJ1-4; 9 bases are shared with TRBD1. V was clipped by 2 bases and J by 7 bases; unmatched bases: 5. The germline gives CDR1 KGHSH, CDR2 LQKENI. CDR3 length: 15 amino acids.

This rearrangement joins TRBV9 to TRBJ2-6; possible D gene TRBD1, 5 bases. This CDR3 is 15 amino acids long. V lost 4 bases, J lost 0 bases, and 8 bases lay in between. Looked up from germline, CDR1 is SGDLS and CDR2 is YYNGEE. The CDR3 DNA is TGTGCCAGCAGCTCGACAGTCTCTGGGGCCAACGTCCTGACTTTC. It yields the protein CASSSTVSGANVLTF.